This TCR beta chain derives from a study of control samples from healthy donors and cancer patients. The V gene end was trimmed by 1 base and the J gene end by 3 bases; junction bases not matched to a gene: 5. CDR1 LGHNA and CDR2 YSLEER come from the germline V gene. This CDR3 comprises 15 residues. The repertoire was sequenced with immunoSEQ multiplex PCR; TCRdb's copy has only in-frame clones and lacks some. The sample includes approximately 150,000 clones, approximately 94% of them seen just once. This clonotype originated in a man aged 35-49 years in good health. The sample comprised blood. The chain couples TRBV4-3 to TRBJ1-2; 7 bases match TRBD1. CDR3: CASSQGVGGYYGYTF. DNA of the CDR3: TGCGCCAGCAGCCAAGGTGTAGGGGGCTACTATGGCTACACCTTC.